This TCR beta chain was recovered during a study of shared clonotypes between healthy human individuals. Across the study: Per-donor plates numbered three CD4 naive, three CD4 memory, two CD8 naive and one CD8 memory. Points from the study as a whole: Apart from blood, nothing was sampled; tissue repertoires likely differ. Clonotypes not shared had lower generation probabilities than those common to all four donors. Clonotype sharing among donors likely depends on sequencing depth.

Naive CD8 cells comprised CD45RO-negative, CCR7-positively selected cells, excluding terminally differentiated effector memory CD45RA+ cells. The V gene's germline CDR1 is LGHNA and CDR2 YSLEER. The CDR3 covers 15 residues. J gave up 0 bases and V 4 bases, and 1 base lay outside the gene matches. Libraries were prepared by immunoSEQ multiplex PCR; TCRdb keeps only in-frame clonotypes and omits some of them. Among around 580,000 clones listed, about 98% were seen once. In regard to this clone: What it binds is unknown.

Input material: naive CD8+ T cells sorted from blood. The chain couples TRBV4-3 to TRBJ2-1; TRBD2 aligns across 9 bases. The source of this sequence is a man aged 25-45 years in good health. The CDR3 region has the DNA TGCGCCAGCAGCCCGACTAGCGGCTCCTACAATGAGCAGTTCTTC. It yields the protein CASSPTSGSYNEQFF.